This passage covers 3 T cell receptor beta chains from one sample sequenced in a study of shared clonotypes between healthy human individuals. Clones were read by immunoSEQ multiplex PCR, and TCRdb kept only the in-frame ones, dropping some. The sample records about 1.9 million clones, 80% to 95% being singletons. Naive CD8 populations comprised CD45RO-negative cells positively selected for CCR7, excluding terminally differentiated effector memory CD45RA+ cells. Input material: naive CD8+ T cells from PBMCs. These receptor sequences come from a man aged 18 to 29 in good health. Some clones in this sample may be carry-over from other donors' samples.

In the case of this clone: In the same sample, other DNA sequences code for this CDR3. The chain links TRBV7-9 to TRBJ1-1; tentative D call: TRBD1 (5 bases). Germline V gene lookup returns CDR1 SEHNR and CDR2 FQNEAQ (reference sequence). V lost 3 bases to trimming and J lost 0 bases, with 8 bases between them. The CDR3 is 14 residues long. This CDR3 is CASSLGGLNTEAFF. The CDR3 DNA sequence: TGTGCCAGCAGCTTGGGGGGGTTGAACACTGAAGCTTTCTTT.

The DNA for the CDR3 is TGTGCCAGCAGCCCGGCGGGGACCGGGGAGCTGTTTTTT. Translated: CASSPAGTGELFF. The rearrangement uses TRBV27 and TRBJ2-2; D is possibly TRBD2 (6 bases). Trimming shortened V by 6 bases and J by 5 bases, and 10 bases separated the two germline ends. CDR1 and CDR2 from the germline V gene are MNHEY and SMNVEV (reference sequence). The CDR3 runs to 13 residues.

The rearrangement joins TRBV11-2 to TRBJ2-3, with unresolved D. The ends were cut back, 4 bases at V and 2 bases at J, with 19 bases in the middle. The CDR3 has 17 amino acids. Germline V CDR1 and CDR2: SGHAT, FQNNGV. This CDR3 reads CASSSTPESPSTDTQYF. The CDR3 DNA reads as TGTGCCAGCAGCTCCACACCCGAATCTCCTTCCACAGATACGCAGTATTTT.